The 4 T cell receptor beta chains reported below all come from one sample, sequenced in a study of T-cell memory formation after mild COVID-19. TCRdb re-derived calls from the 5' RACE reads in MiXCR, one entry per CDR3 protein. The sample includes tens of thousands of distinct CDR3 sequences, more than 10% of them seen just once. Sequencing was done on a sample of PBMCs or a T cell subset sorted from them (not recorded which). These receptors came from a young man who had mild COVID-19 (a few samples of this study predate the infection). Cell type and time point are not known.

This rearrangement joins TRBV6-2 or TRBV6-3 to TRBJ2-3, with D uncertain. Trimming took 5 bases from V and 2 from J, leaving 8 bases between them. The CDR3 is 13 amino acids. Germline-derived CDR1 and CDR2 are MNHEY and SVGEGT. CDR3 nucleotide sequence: TGTGCCAGCAGTGGTTGGATCACAGATACGCAGTATTTT. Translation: CASSGWITDTQYF.

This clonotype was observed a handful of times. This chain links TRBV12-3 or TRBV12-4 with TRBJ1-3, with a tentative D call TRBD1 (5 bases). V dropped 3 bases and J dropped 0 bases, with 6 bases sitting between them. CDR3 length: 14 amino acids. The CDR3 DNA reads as TGTGCCAGCAGTTTCGGGGGCTCTGGAAACACCATATATTTT. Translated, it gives CASSFGGSGNTIYF.

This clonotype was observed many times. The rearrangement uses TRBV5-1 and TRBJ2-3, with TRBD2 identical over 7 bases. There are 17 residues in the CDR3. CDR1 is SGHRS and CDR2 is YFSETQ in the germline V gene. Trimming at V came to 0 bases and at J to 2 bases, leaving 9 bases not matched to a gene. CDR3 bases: TGCGCCAGCAGCTTGGCTGTTACGGGGGGACTCACAGATACGCAGTATTTT. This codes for CASSLAVTGGLTDTQYF.

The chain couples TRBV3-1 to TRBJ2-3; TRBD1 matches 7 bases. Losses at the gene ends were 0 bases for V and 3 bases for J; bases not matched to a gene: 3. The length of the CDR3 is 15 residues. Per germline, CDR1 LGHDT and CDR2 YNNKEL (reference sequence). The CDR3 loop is CASSQDQGVTDTQYF. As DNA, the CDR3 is TGTGCCAGCAGCCAAGATCAGGGGGTGACAGATACGCAGTATTTT.